One T cell receptor (beta chain) is described in this entry. This entry is derived from a study of cytomegalovirus exposure and HLA in healthy donors. Both 60 Vbeta primers and 13 Jbeta primers went into the PCR. Generated by immunoSEQ multiplex PCR, the TCRdb table keeps only in-frame clones and is missing some. The sample table includes under 40,000 clones. The V and J ends lost 5 bases and 4 bases respectively, with 18 bases between them. CDR1 and CDR2 (germline): MNHEY, SMNVEV (reference sequence). The CDR3 covers 15 residues. The receptor's source is a woman aged 40-49 years in good health and CMV-seropositive. Specimen: PBMCs. This chain joins TRBV27 and TRBJ2-7; D is perhaps TRBD1 (6 bases). CDR3 coding DNA: TGTGCCAGCAGTGAGGCAGGGGAACTTGAGTACGAGCAGTACTTC. Translating it yields CASSEAGELEYEQYF.